Reported below is one T cell receptor beta chain. What it recognizes is unknown. Profiled with immunoSEQ multiplex PCR; TCRdb holds only in-frame clones, not every one. The table lists 8,000 to 10,000 clones, roughly 80% of them singletons, with 15% in the top ten. This CDR3 is built from 15 residues. The germline gives CDR1 SGHKS, CDR2 YYEKEE (reference sequence). Germline trimming cut 6 bases from V and 2 bases from J; bases unmatched to any gene: 8. The data were taken from a study of T cells after posttransplantation cyclophosphamide. Study-level points and caveats: Blood and skin or GI T cell repertoires showed limited TRB overlap. Donor CD8+ memory clones often dominated recipient blood repertoires at later times. After PTCy, TRB diversity resembled that of CNI/methotrexate controls.

Cyclophosphamide on days +3 and +4 followed busulfan-fludarabine conditioning and a marrow graft. This sequence joins TRBV5-5 and TRBJ1-3; 7 positions match TRBD1. This TCR came from a female patient aged 35-55 years who received an allogeneic stem cell transplant from a related donor, was CMV-positive, and had no GVHD. Some T cells here may be from the graft donor. Sequenced here: PBMCs, sampled around 2,000 days after a stem cell transplant with posttransplant cyclophosphamide. CDR3 nucleotides: TGTGCCAGCACTTATACCGGGACAGCTGGAAACACCATATATTTT. Its protein is CASTYTGTAGNTIYF.